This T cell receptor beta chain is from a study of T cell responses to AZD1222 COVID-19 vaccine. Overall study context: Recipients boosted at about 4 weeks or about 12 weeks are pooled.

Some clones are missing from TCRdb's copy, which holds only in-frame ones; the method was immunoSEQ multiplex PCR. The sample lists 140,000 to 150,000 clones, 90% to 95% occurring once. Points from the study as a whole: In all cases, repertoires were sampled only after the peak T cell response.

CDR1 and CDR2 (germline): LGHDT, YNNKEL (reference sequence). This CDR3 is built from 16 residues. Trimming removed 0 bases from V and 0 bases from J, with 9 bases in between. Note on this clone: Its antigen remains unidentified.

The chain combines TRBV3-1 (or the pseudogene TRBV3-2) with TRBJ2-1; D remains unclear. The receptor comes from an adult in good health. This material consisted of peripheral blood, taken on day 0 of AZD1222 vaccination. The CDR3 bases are TGTGCCAGCAGCCAAGAATGGCGGAGCTCCTACAATGAGCAGTTCTTC. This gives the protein CASSQEWRSSYNEQFF.